This T cell receptor beta chain originates from a study of blood T cell repertoires in COVID-19. Per germline, CDR1 KGHDR and CDR2 SFDVKD. Germline trimming cut 9 bases from V and 3 bases from J; bases unmatched to any gene: 10. CDR3 length: 14 residues. The data were produced by immunoSEQ multiplex PCR, yet TCRdb's version contains in-frame clones alone and is incomplete. The sample has roughly 120,000 clones; around 87% are singletons. The source of this sequence is a woman in her fifties or sixties with COVID-19, enrolled during active disease. Specimen: peripheral blood. J is TRBJ2-7 and V is TRBV24-1; 7 bases are a match to TRBD1. CDR3 loop: CATGETGDHYEQYF. CDR3 sequence (DNA): TGTGCCACCGGGGAAACAGGGGACCACTACGAGCAGTACTTC.